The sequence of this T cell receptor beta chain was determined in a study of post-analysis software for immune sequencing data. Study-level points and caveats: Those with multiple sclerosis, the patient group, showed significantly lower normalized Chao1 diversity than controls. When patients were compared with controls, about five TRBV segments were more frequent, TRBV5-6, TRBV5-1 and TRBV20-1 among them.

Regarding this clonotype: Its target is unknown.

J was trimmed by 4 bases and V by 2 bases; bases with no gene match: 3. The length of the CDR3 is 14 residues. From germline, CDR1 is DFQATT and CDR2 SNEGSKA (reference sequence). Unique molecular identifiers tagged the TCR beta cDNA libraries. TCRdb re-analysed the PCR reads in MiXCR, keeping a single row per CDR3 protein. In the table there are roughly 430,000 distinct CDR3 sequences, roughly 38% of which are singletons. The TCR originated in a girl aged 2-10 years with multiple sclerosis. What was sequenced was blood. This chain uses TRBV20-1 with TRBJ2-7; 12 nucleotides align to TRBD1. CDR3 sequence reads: CSARRDRGRYEQYF. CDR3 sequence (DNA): TGCAGTGCTAGAAGGGACAGGGGGCGGTACGAGCAGTACTTC.